Below are 32 T cell receptor beta chains sequenced from a single sample in a study of metastatic and nonmetastatic thyroid tumors (TCRdb year 2020). To prepare the library, PCR was applied. TCRdb names Illumina HiSeq 4000 as the instrument used. TCRdb applied fastp at Q25 and MiXCR to the public reads, then kept only in-frame beta chains. The sample has about 41,000 clones on record, roughly 26% of them singletons. Around 13% of the sample goes to the ten largest clones. No patient had received any treatment before thyroid surgery. Material: tumor tissue. The receptors here all came from a female donor with papillary thyroid cancer or a benign thyroid nodule (not recorded which). Some clones in this sample may be carry-over from other donors' samples.

This clone came up a few times. Since a much larger clone is just one base distant, this may be a read error. In the same sample, other DNA sequences code for this CDR3. The CDR3 loop reads CASSPEAVTDTQYF. The CDR3 DNA follows: TGTGCCAGCAGCCCCGAGGCGGTCACGGATACGCAGTATTTT. The chain employs TRBV9 and TRBJ2-3, with D hard to call. Trimming took off 4 bases at V and 6 bases at J, with 15 bases between the two ends. The CDR3 extends over 14 amino acids. The V gene's germline CDR1 is SGDLS and CDR2 YYNGEE.

The chain is built from TRBV6-5 and TRBJ1-2, with D possibly matching TRBD1 (6 bases). Deletions cut 7 bases from V and 6 bases from J, with 30 bases between. The CDR3 consists of 18 residues. In germline, CDR1 is MNHEY, CDR2 SVGAGI. The CDR3 spells CASTFRADGDIPRHGYTF. CDR3 bases: TGTGCCAGCACCTTCCGGGCCGATGGGGACATTCCAAGGCATGGCTACACCTTC.

Ten or more counts support this clone. The chain joins TRBV6-5 to TRBJ1-1; tentative D call: TRBD1 (5 bases). The germline CDR1 and CDR2 sequences are MNHEY and SVGAGI. Trimming stripped 2 bases from V and 4 bases from J, with 8 bases between. The CDR3 length is 13 residues. CDR3 coding DNA: TGTGCCAGCAGTTACGGGGCGAGCACTGAAGCTTTCTTT. As protein: CASSYGASTEAFF.

The chain couples TRBV18 to TRBJ2-5, with 9 positions matching TRBD1. This CDR3 comprises 12 residues. Trimming took 5 bases from V and 12 from J; bases not matched to a gene: 7. In germline, CDR1 is KGHSH, CDR2 LQKENI. CDR3 residues: CASSTQGAVKYF. In DNA, the CDR3 is TGTGCCAGCTCAACACAGGGGGCGGTGAAGTACTTC.

The chain couples TRBV10-1 to TRBJ1-3, with D hard to call. This CDR3 is built from 18 residues. V gave up 4 bases and J gave up 2 bases, with 21 bases separating them. Germline CDR1 WNHNN, CDR2 SYGVQD (reference sequence). This CDR3 is CASSGGPGGVETGNTIYF. The CDR3 bases are TGCGCCAGCAGTGGGGGTCCAGGTGGAGTGGAAACTGGAAACACCATATATTTT.

As regards this clone: The junction departs from germline at one end; a sequencing error may be responsible. Other DNA sequences in this sample translate to the same CDR3. This chain joins TRBV18 and TRBJ2-7; 9 bases match TRBD2. CDR1 and CDR2 from the germline V gene are KGHSH and LQKENI. The CDR3 is 13 residues long. CDR3 nucleotide sequence: TGTGCCAGCTCCCCACGCGGGAGGGACGAGCAGTACTTC. This codes for CASSPRGRDEQYF.

This clone has just a few counts. The chain has TRBV11-2 and TRBJ2-7, with TRBD1 as a possible D gene (5 bases). This CDR3 has 12 amino acids. V was trimmed by 4 bases and J by 6 bases, leaving 10 bases between them. Germline V gives CDR1 SGHAT, CDR2 FQNNGV. For the CDR3, the DNA is TGTGCCAGCAGCTCCGCCAGGGTCGAGCAGTACTTC. It yields the protein CASSSARVEQYF.

The sample holds many counts of this clone. The V gene is TRBV12-3 or TRBV12-4, the J gene TRBJ2-1; D perhaps matches TRBD2 (7 bases). This CDR3 has 16 amino acids. Trimming removed 8 bases at V and 1 base at J, with 18 bases between. The CDR3 nucleotides are TGTGCCAGCTGGGGGGGCGGGGCCGGTTCCTACAATGAGCAGTTCTTC. Translating gives CASWGGGAGSYNEQFF.

In its sample, this clone was seen a few times. The gene calls are TRBV20-1 and TRBJ1-1, with D perhaps TRBD1 (5 bases). Germline-derived CDR1 and CDR2 are DFQATT and SNEGSKA (reference sequence). There are 13 residues in the CDR3. V dropped 3 bases and J dropped 0 bases, with 8 bases sitting between them. CDR3 nucleotide sequence: TGCAGTGCTAGCGGGGCGATGAACACTGAAGCTTTCTTT. Translated: CSASGAMNTEAFF.

The chain recombines TRBV19 with TRBJ1-6, with TRBD1 identical over 8 bases. Germline lookup yields CDR1 LNHDA and CDR2 SQIVND (reference sequence). Trimming at V came to 6 bases and at J to 7 bases, leaving 8 bases not matched to a gene. The CDR3 loop spans 15 amino acids. This CDR3 is CASRSDRATNSPLHF. The CDR3 DNA reads TGTGCCAGTAGATCGGACAGGGCGACGAATTCACCCCTCCACTTT.

As to this clone: A much larger clone differs by one base, so this may be a read error. The conserved phenylalanine or tryptophan normally closing the CDR3 is absent here, so this likely arose from a read error. The CDR3 nucleotides read TGTGCCAGCTACGGACATGCCCCGACCTACGAGCAGTACCTC. Residues: CASYGHAPTYEQYL. This chain links TRBV6-1 with TRBJ2-7; D may be TRBD1 (5 bases). The CDR3 extends over 14 amino acids. V gave up 8 bases and J gave up 2 bases, with 16 bases separating them. Germline assignment: CDR1 MNHNS and CDR2 SASEGT.

This clone was seen only a few times. Relative to the germline gene, one junction end is altered; a read error may explain this. V and J are TRBV29-1 and TRBJ2-7; maybe TRBD1 (6 bases). The CDR3 totals 13 residues. Germline-derived CDR1 and CDR2 are SQVTM and ANQGSEA. The CDR3 DNA reads TGCAGCGTTATGGGGGCCGGCTCCTACGAGCATTACTTC. As protein: CSVMGAGSYEHYF.

This clone was counted ten times or more. For the CDR3, the DNA is TGTGCCAGCAGCCCCATGCGGGGGGTTGGAAACACCATATATTTT. It codes for CASSPMRGVGNTIYF. The chain carries TRBV14 and TRBJ1-3; D may be TRBD1 (5 bases). The CDR3 sequence is 15 residues long. The V end was cut by 4 bases, the J end by 3 bases, with 13 bases between. Germline assignment: CDR1 SGHDN and CDR2 FVKESK.

This clone was observed a handful of times. This chain uses TRBV20-1 with TRBJ1-2; weak D call: TRBD1 (5 bases). This CDR3 has 17 residues. Germline lookup yields CDR1 DFQATT and CDR2 SNEGSKA (reference sequence). V was pared by 1 base and J by 4 bases, with 22 bases between. The CDR3 protein is CSARVGGGHPWLYGYTF. In DNA, the CDR3 is TGCAGTGCTAGAGTCGGGGGAGGACACCCCTGGCTCTATGGCTACACCTTC.

This clone occurred a few times. DNA for the CDR3: TGTGCCAGCAGTGGAGGGTCGACAACCCAACAGCCCCAGCATTTT. Translated: CASSGGSTTQQPQHF. V gene TRBV6-1 combines with J gene TRBJ1-5; D remains ambiguous. Looked up from germline, CDR1 is MNHNS and CDR2 is SASEGT. CDR3 length: 15 amino acids. The V and J ends lost 4 bases and 7 bases respectively, with 17 bases between them.

Many counts were recorded for this clone. V usage is TRBV9 and J usage is TRBJ2-1; 10 nucleotides align to TRBD2. Germline V gene lookup returns CDR1 SGDLS and CDR2 YYNGEE. The CDR3 loop spans 17 amino acids. The trim removed 3 bases at V and 5 bases at J, leaving 11 bases unmatched. Written as DNA, the CDR3 is TGTGCCAGCAGCGGGTACTTTACTAGCGGGGCGGACAATGAGCAGTTCTTC. It codes for CASSGYFTSGADNEQFF.

V and J are TRBV4-1 and TRBJ1-4, with 12 bases identical to TRBD1. The CDR3 consists of 16 residues. Germline V gene sequence: CDR1 MGHRA, CDR2 YSYEKL. After removal of 4 bases from V and 4 bases from J, the junction contained 4 bases not matched to a gene. DNA of the CDR3: TGCGCCAGCAGCCGGGACAGGGGGCTTGTTAATGAAAAACTGTTTTTT. Residues: CASSRDRGLVNEKLFF.

This clone is termed medium-sized. J is TRBJ2-5 and V is TRBV18; D is ambiguous. Germline V lookup: CDR1 KGHSH, CDR2 LQKENI. The ends were cut back, 3 bases at V and 5 bases at J, with 10 bases in the middle. This CDR3 is 13 amino acids long. CDR3 DNA sequence: TGTGCCAGCTCACCTGGAAACCGGGAGACCCAGTACTTC. Its translation: CASSPGNRETQYF.

This clone was seen ten or more times. The chain joins TRBV3-1 to TRBJ2-7; TRBD2 aligns across 11 bases. Per germline, CDR1 LGHDT and CDR2 YNNKEL (reference sequence). This CDR3 is 15 amino acids long. V trimming: 1 base; J trimming: 6 bases; junction bases outside the gene matches: 5. The CDR3 sequence: CASSQVTSGVGEQYF. The CDR3 DNA reads TGTGCCAGCAGCCAAGTGACTAGCGGGGTTGGCGAGCAGTACTTC.

This clone was counted only a few times. The rearrangement uses TRBV5-1 and TRBJ2-1; TRBD2 agrees at 14 bases. Germline CDR1 SGHRS, CDR2 YFSETQ. The CDR3 has 17 residues. V dropped 4 bases and J dropped 3; count of bases not matched to a gene: 6. The CDR3, as DNA: TGCGCCAGCAGCCCGCGACTAGCGGGGGGGGTCTACAATGAGCAGTTCTTC. Amino acid sequence: CASSPRLAGGVYNEQFF.

Ten or more counts support this clone. The gene calls are TRBV3-2 and TRBJ1-1; the D call TRBD1 from the table was never checked on the DNA. TRBV3-2 is recorded as a pseudogene. There are 18 residues in the CDR3. CDR3 sequence (DNA): TGTGCCAGCAGCCAAGACCCGTCACAGGTCGAAATCCAGAATGAAGCTTTCTTT. Translating it yields CASSQDPSQVEIQNEAFF.

This clone is medium-sized within its sample. This rearrangement joins TRBV6-2 or TRBV6-3 to TRBJ2-7; possible D gene TRBD2, 6 bases. The V gene lost 6 bases and the J gene lost 7 bases, with 19 bases spanning the gap. Germline V lookup: CDR1 MNHEY, CDR2 SVGEGT. The CDR3 spans 14 residues. CDR3 in amino acids: CASSTPAGLREQYF. For the CDR3, the DNA is TGTGCCAGCAGCACCCCAGCGGGTCTAAGGGAGCAGTACTTC.

This clone was found many times. This chain joins TRBV18 and TRBJ1-3; the D gene is possibly TRBD1 (6 bases). V was cut by 8 bases and J by 0 bases, with 20 bases left in between. Germline values: CDR1 KGHSH, CDR2 LQKENI. The CDR3 is 17 amino acids. This chain's CDR3 is CASTEWGGLLSGNTIYF. CDR3 in DNA: TGTGCCAGCACCGAGTGGGGGGGCCTACTCTCTGGAAACACCATATATTTT.

This clone was counted ten times or more. This rearrangement joins TRBV12-3 or TRBV12-4 to TRBJ2-1, with D possibly TRBD1 on 5 matching bases. This CDR3 has 13 residues. The V and J ends lost 5 bases and 4 bases respectively, with 9 bases between them. The CDR3 is CASSKDNYNEQFF. The CDR3 DNA sequence: TGTGCCAGCAGTAAGGACAATTACAATGAGCAGTTCTTC.

This clone was seen repeatedly, ten times or more. The chain links TRBV5-5 to TRBJ1-5; a possible D gene is TRBD1 (5 bases). The germline V and J ends were trimmed by 0 bases and 4 bases, with 11 bases remaining between them. CDR1 SGHKS and CDR2 YYEKEE come from the germline V gene (reference sequence). The CDR3 is 15 residues long. The CDR3 bases are TGTGCCAGCAGCTTGGGGCCGCCAGGGAATCAGCCCCAGCATTTT. Translated, it gives CASSLGPPGNQPQHF.

This clone was seen repeatedly, ten times or more. The CDR3 spells CASSLASVGGRSTDTQYF. In DNA form, the CDR3 reads TGCGCCAGCAGCTTGGCCTCCGTTGGCGGGAGGAGCACAGATACGCAGTATTTT. The rearrangement uses TRBV5-1 and TRBJ2-3; TRBD2 matches 8 bases. CDR1 and CDR2 from the germline V gene are SGHRS and YFSETQ. The CDR3 covers 18 residues. The V and J ends lost 0 bases and 0 bases, in that order; junction bases with no gene match: 9. Full variable domain (outside the CDR3, taken from reference TRBV5-1 and TRBJ2-3): KAGVTQTPRYLIKTRGQQVTLSCSPISGHRSVSWYQQTPGQGLQFLFEYFSETQRNKGNFPGRFSGRQFSNSRSEMNVSTLELGDSALYLCASSLASVGGRSTDTQYFGPGTRLTVL.

Comment on this clone: Other DNA sequences within the sample encode an identical CDR3. This chain uses TRBV6-5 with TRBJ2-5; D is undetermined. CDR3 length: 14 residues. In germline, CDR1 is MNHEY, CDR2 SVGAGI. With 2 bases removed from V and 3 bases from J, the gap between germline ends came to 10 bases. The CDR3 DNA sequence: TGTGCCAGCAGTTACGGCGTAGGGAAAGAGACCCAGTACTTC. Translating gives CASSYGVGKETQYF.

The CDR3 protein is CASSTMAGAGVDEQYF. In nucleotides, the CDR3 is TGTGCCAGCTCAACTATGGCAGGGGCCGGAGTCGACGAGCAGTACTTC. The rearrangement uses TRBV18 and TRBJ2-7; a weak D match, TRBD1 (6 bases). Germline V gives CDR1 KGHSH, CDR2 LQKENI. The CDR3 loop spans 16 amino acids. V was trimmed by 5 bases and J by 5 bases, leaving 22 bases between them.

This clone was detected many times. The chain recombines TRBV30 with TRBJ2-5, with a tentative D call TRBD1 (5 bases). This CDR3 has 14 amino acids. In germline, CDR1 is GTSNPN, CDR2 SVGIG (reference sequence). The V gene lost 0 bases and the J gene lost 4 bases, with 12 bases spanning the gap. The CDR3 DNA is TGTGCCTGGAGTGTAGCACAGGCTGGAGAGACCCAGTACTTC. This sequence encodes CAWSVAQAGETQYF.

This clone has only a few counts. The CDR3 DNA reads as TGTGCCAGTAGTATGCCCCTATCCGGGACCTATGGCTACACCTTC. Protein product: CASSMPLSGTYGYTF. The chain couples TRBV19 to TRBJ1-2, with a weak D call TRBD1 (5 bases). V lost 3 bases and J 4 bases, leaving 15 bases between the germline ends. The CDR3 length is 15 residues. Looked up from germline, CDR1 is LNHDA and CDR2 is SQIVND (reference sequence).

This clone appeared many times. V gene TRBV5-4 combines with J gene TRBJ1-3, with TRBD1 as a possible D gene (5 bases). The V end lost 5 bases, the J end lost 0 bases, and 12 bases lay between the germline ends. The CDR3 totals 15 residues. Germline CDR1 reads SGHNT; CDR2 reads YYREEE (reference sequence). The CDR3 reads CASSQGGNSGNTIYF. CDR3 DNA: TGTGCCAGCAGTCAGGGCGGCAACTCTGGAAACACCATATATTTT.

This clone occurred many times. This chain links TRBV6-2 or TRBV6-3 with TRBJ1-5; D may be TRBD1 (6 bases). This CDR3 is built from 18 residues. V was clipped by 3 bases and J by 4 bases, with 22 bases between them. Germline assignment: CDR1 MNHEY and CDR2 SVGEGT. Here the CDR3 DNA reads TGTGCCAGCAGTTATGATGTAATCAGGGACATAATTAATCAGCCCCAGCATTTT. This gives the protein CASSYDVIRDIINQPQHF.